A single sample is the source of the 18 T cell receptor beta chains below, sequenced in a study of blood T cell repertoires in COVID-19. The repertoire was sequenced with immunoSEQ multiplex PCR; TCRdb's copy has only in-frame clones and lacks some. This sample yields some 120,000 clones, of which approximately 87% are seen a single time; more than 3.5% belongs to the top ten. The material sequenced was peripheral blood. Receptors were obtained from a woman aged 55-69 years with acute or convalescent COVID-19.

The rearrangement joins TRBV29-1 to TRBJ1-2; TRBD1 matches 9 bases. J was trimmed by 8 bases and V by 6 bases; bases with no gene match: 4. Germline V gives CDR1 SQVTM, CDR2 ANQGSEA. This CDR3 has 11 amino acids. The CDR3 reads CSVTGGQGYTF. The CDR3 coding sequence is TGCAGCGTCACAGGGGGCCAGGGCTACACCTTC. The variable domain in full, completed from reference TRBV29-1 and TRBJ1-2, reads SAVISQKPSRDICQRGTSLTIQCQVDSQVTMMFWYRQQPGQSLTLIATANQGSEATYESGFVIDKFPISRPNLTFSTLTVSNMSPEDSSIYLCSVTGGQGYTFGSGTRLTVV.

The chain has TRBV7-3 and TRBJ2-1; 8 nucleotides line up with TRBD2. V lost 5 bases to trimming and J lost 2 bases; unmatched junction nucleotides: 2. CDR1 SGHTA and CDR2 FQGTGA come from the germline V gene. The CDR3 runs to 14 residues. CDR3 in DNA: TGTGCCAGCAGCATGGGACTAGCCTACAATGAGCAGTTCTTC. Its translation is CASSMGLAYNEQFF.

The chain combines TRBV7-9 with TRBJ2-1; possible D gene TRBD2, 6 bases. The CDR3 has 18 amino acids. Germline V gives CDR1 SEHNR, CDR2 FQNEAQ (reference sequence). Trimming stripped 8 bases from V and 5 bases from J, with 28 bases between. DNA for the CDR3: TGTGCCAGCCGCACCGGCTCAACTTACGGGGGAGACAACAATGAGCAGTTCTTC. It yields the protein CASRTGSTYGGDNNEQFF.

J is TRBJ1-2 and V is TRBV27, with TRBD1 identical over 9 bases. Germline values: CDR1 MNHEY, CDR2 SMNVEV (reference sequence). Germline trimming cut 7 bases from V and 6 bases from J; bases unmatched to any gene: 18. The CDR3 covers 17 residues. CDR3 DNA: TGTGCCAGCAAAACCCGGGACAGGGTCCAATCCCGGGATGGCTACACCTTC. Amino acid sequence: CASKTRDRVQSRDGYTF.

Comment on this clone: A junction end diverges from the germline sequence, so it may reflect a read error. The rearrangement links TRBV7-7 to TRBJ2-5; TRBD2 is a possible D gene (5 bases). The germline gives CDR1 SSHAT, CDR2 FNYEAQ (reference sequence). This CDR3 spans 15 amino acids. Written as DNA, the CDR3 is TGTGCTAGCAGCCCGGGAAGGGTAGCAAAAGAGACCCAGTACTTC. Its translation is CASSPGRVAKETQYF.

V usage is TRBV14 and J usage is TRBJ1-4; D is unclear. CDR1 is SGHDN and CDR2 is FVKESK in the germline V gene. Trimming removed 4 bases at V and 4 bases at J, with 10 bases between. The CDR3 covers 14 residues. CDR3 coding DNA: TGTGCCAGCAGCCCGCGGACTGGTAATGAAAAACTGTTTTTT. Its translation is CASSPRTGNEKLFF.

CDR3 in amino acids: CASSPEDSIEQYV. As DNA, the CDR3 is TGTGCCAGCAGTCCCGAGGACAGTATCGAGCAGTACGTC. The chain uses TRBV6-5 and TRBJ2-7, with D perhaps TRBD1 (6 bases). Germline CDR1 is MNHEY and CDR2 is SVGAGI. Trimming shortened V by 5 bases and J by 6 bases, and 14 bases separated the two germline ends. This CDR3 comprises 13 residues.

The chain employs TRBV5-1 and TRBJ2-1; perhaps TRBD1 as D (6 bases). The germline V and J ends were trimmed by 0 bases and 3 bases, with 13 bases remaining between them. The CDR3 runs to 16 residues. Germline-derived CDR1 and CDR2 are SGHRS and YFSETQ. CDR3 loop: CASSLETGTYYNEQFF. The CDR3 coding sequence is TGCGCCAGCAGCTTGGAGACCGGGACATACTACAATGAGCAGTTCTTC.

The V call is TRBV5-4, the J call TRBJ1-4, with TRBD1 as a possible D gene (6 bases). Germline V gene data show CDR1 as SGHNT and CDR2 as YYREEE (reference sequence). The V end lost 2 bases, the J end lost 5 bases, and 13 bases lay between the germline ends. CDR3 length: 15 amino acids. CDR3 amino acids: CASSFTGLGNEKLFF. CDR3 DNA: TGTGCCAGCAGCTTTACAGGGCTGGGAAATGAAAAACTGTTTTTT.

The chain recombines TRBV9 with TRBJ1-1; D is unresolved. Trimming cost V 0 bases and J 3 bases, with 12 bases left between them. CDR1 SGDLS and CDR2 YYNGEE come from the germline V gene. CDR3 length equals 15 residues. The CDR3: CASSVAPLPDTEAFF. The CDR3 nucleotides are TGTGCCAGCAGCGTAGCCCCCCTCCCGGACACTGAAGCTTTCTTT.

V usage is TRBV29-1 and J usage is TRBJ1-2, with 9 nucleotides matching TRBD1. Germline CDR1 SQVTM, CDR2 ANQGSEA. The junction had 1 base not matched to a gene; V was cut back by 7 bases and J by 4 bases. CDR3 size: 11 residues. This CDR3 is CSDRGPYGYTF. CDR3 coding DNA: TGCAGCGACAGGGGGCCCTATGGCTACACCTTC.

V usage is TRBV13 and J usage is TRBJ1-2, with a tentative D call TRBD1 (6 bases). CDR1 is PRHDT, CDR2 FYEKMQ, per germline (reference sequence). The CDR3 length is 16 residues. V gave up 0 bases and J gave up 4 bases, with 15 bases separating them. The DNA for the CDR3 is TGTGCCAGCAGCTTAGGAGGAACGGGGGGCACCTATGGCTACACCTTC. This sequence encodes CASSLGGTGGTYGYTF. Full variable domain (missing parts from reference TRBV13 and TRBJ1-2): AAGVIQSPRHLIKEKRETATLKCYPIPRHDTVYWYQQGPGQDPQFLISFYEKMQSDKGSIPDRFSAQQFSDYHSELNMSSLELGDSALYFCASSLGGTGGTYGYTFGSGTRLTVV.

In its sample, this clone was seen once. The chain combines TRBV3-1 (or the pseudogene TRBV3-2) with TRBJ1-5; TRBD1 agrees at 7 bases. Germline-derived CDR1 and CDR2 are LGHDT and YNNKEL (reference sequence). This CDR3 has 15 residues. Unmatched junction bases numbered 6, after V lost 3 bases and J lost 4 bases. CDR3 protein: CASSHGTVRNQPQHF. The DNA for the CDR3 is TGTGCCAGCAGCCACGGGACAGTTCGAAATCAGCCCCAGCATTTT.

This rearrangement joins TRBV10-3 to TRBJ1-1; no definite D call. The CDR3 totals 13 residues. V shed 8 bases and J shed 3 bases, with 13 bases lying between them. Germline V gene sequence: CDR1 ENHRY, CDR2 SYGVKD. The CDR3 DNA sequence: TGTGCCATCGGTCCTGCTCCGGACACTGAAGCTTTCTTT. This translates into CAIGPAPDTEAFF.

J is TRBJ2-2 and V is TRBV5-1; TRBD2 aligns across 14 bases. Germline assignment: CDR1 SGHRS and CDR2 YFSETQ. This CDR3 is 16 amino acids long. Trimming cost V 4 bases and J 4 bases; bases outside gene matches: 3. In DNA, the CDR3 is TGCGCCAGCAGCATCGGACTAGCGGGAGGCACCGGGGAGCTGTTTTTT. Encoded protein: CASSIGLAGGTGELFF.

CDR3 nucleotide sequence: TGTGCCAGCACCCCTATAGGGGTCTTGCACACCATATATTTT. Protein sequence: CASTPIGVLHTIYF. The chain couples TRBV7-2 to TRBJ1-3; D is perhaps TRBD1 (5 bases). The ends were cut back, 7 bases at V and 8 bases at J, with 18 bases in the middle. Germline CDR1 and CDR2: SGHTA and FQGNSA. CDR3 size: 14 residues.

The chain recombines TRBV5-4 with TRBJ2-3; D is unclear. Trimming cost V 4 bases and J 0 bases, with 15 bases left between them. The CDR3 length is 16 residues. Germline assignment: CDR1 SGHNT and CDR2 YYREEE (reference sequence). The CDR3 DNA is TGTGCCAGCAGCACGAGGCGGTTACATAGCACAGATACGCAGTATTTT. Translating gives CASSTRRLHSTDTQYF.

This clone was counted at least ten times. CDR3 DNA sequence: TGTGCCAGCAGTGGGACAGGGCAGCACTATGGCTACACCTTC. Translated, it gives CASSGTGQHYGYTF. This chain joins TRBV2 and TRBJ1-2; 8 nucleotides align to TRBD1. The CDR3 spans 14 residues. Germline loops: CDR1 SNHLY, CDR2 FYNNEI. J gave up 3 bases and V 4 bases, and 4 bases lay outside the gene matches.